This is a list of T cell receptor beta chains from one sample in a study of blood T cell repertoires in COVID-19. Assay: immunoSEQ multiplex PCR; the TCRdb copy retains only in-frame clones and omits some. The sample lists around 180,000 clones; around 82% were seen once. Material for sequencing was peripheral blood. The source is a man older than 75 with COVID-19, enrolled during active disease. The CDR3 runs from the conserved cysteine through the conserved F or W. The D gene is left open where the match is weak. Clone size is given for some rows only: seen once, a few or many times, or a class if the clone is expanded.

TRBD1	TRBV18	TRBJ2-7	few	TGTGCCAGCTCACCGACAGGGGGCACTTCGCTCGAGCAGTACTTC	CASSPTGGTSLEQYF
TRBD2	TRBV10-2	TRBJ2-1	-	TGCGCCAGCAGTCTTGCGGGGGGAAATGAGCAGTTCTTC	CASSLAGGNEQFF
TRBD1	TRBV4-2	TRBJ2-3	-	TGTGCCAGCAGCCCGCTAAGGGGGACAGGGTCAGATACGCAGTATTTT	CASSPLRGTGSDTQYF
-	TRBV6-5	TRBJ1-1	-	TGTGCCAGCAGTTCCCCGGGGGTGAACACTGAAGCTTTCTTT	CASSSPGVNTEAFF
TRBD1	TRBV6-6	TRBJ1-1	-	TGTGCCAGCAGGGGGGACAGGGCGTTTTACACTGAAGCTTTCTTT	CASRGDRAFYTEAFF
TRBD1	TRBV7-9	TRBJ2-3	once	TGTGCCAGCAGCTCCCGGGACAGGGGCACAGATACGCAGTATTTT	CASSSRDRGTDTQYF
-	TRBV7-9	TRBJ1-4	few	TGTGCCAGCAGCTTGGGCGGGGGGTTGGTTGAAAAACTGTTTTTT	CASSLGGGLVEKLFF
-	TRBV27	TRBJ1-5	-	TGTGCCAGCAGTTCCTTCAATCAGCCCCAGCATTTT	CASSSFNQPQHF
TRBD1	TRBV19	TRBJ1-2	few	TGTGCCAAGTGGATTACAGGGGGGCCTATGGGCTACACCTTC	CAKWITGGPMGYTF
TRBD1	TRBV2	TRBJ2-2	-	TGTGCCAGCTCGACAGGGCACACCGGGGAGCTGTTTTTT	CASSTGHTGELFF
TRBD1	TRBV12-3/TRBV12-4	TRBJ2-1	-	TGTGCCAGCAGTTTATCAGGGGGATATGAGCAGTTCTTC	CASSLSGGYEQFF
-	TRBV3-1/TRBV3-2	TRBJ1-3	-	TGTGCCAGCAGCGCCAGGGTCTCTGGAAACACCATATATTTT	CASSARVSGNTIYF
-	TRBV6-5	TRBJ1-5	-	TGTGCCAGCAGGGGAGAGCAAAATCAGCCCCAGCATTTT	CASRGEQNQPQHF
TRBD2	TRBV6-2/TRBV6-3	TRBJ2-5	-	TGTGCCAGCAGTTCCGAACCCGGGACTAGCGGTTGGGAGACCCAGTACTTC	CASSSEPGTSGWETQYF
TRBD1	TRBV11-2	TRBJ2-7	once	TGTGCCAGCAGCCAAATCGACAGGGATAACTACGAGCAGTACTTC	CASSQIDRDNYEQYF
TRBD1	TRBV5-1	TRBJ1-2	once	TGCGCCAGCAGCTTGGGCGGGACAGGGATCTATGGCTACACCTTC	CASSLGGTGIYGYTF
TRBD1	TRBV7-9	TRBJ2-7	-	TGTGCCAGCAGCTTAGAGCCAGGGGGCTTCGAGCAGTACTTC	CASSLEPGGFEQYF
-	TRBV7-3	TRBJ2-1	once	TGTGCCAGCAGCTTGGGGGCCCGACGAGAGCAGTTCTTC	CASSLGARREQFF
-	TRBV4-1	TRBJ1-6	-	TGCGCCAGCAGCCAAGACAGGGATCGGTCCTATAATTCACCCCTCCACTTT	CASSQDRDRSYNSPLHF
-	TRBV18	TRBJ2-4	-	TGTGCCAGCGCCCAGGGGAGTGAGGACATTCAGTACTTC	CASAQGSEDIQYF
TRBD1	TRBV2	TRBJ1-4	-	TGTGCCAGCAGTGCAGGTGCCGGGACAGGAGCCGAAAAACTGTTTTTT	CASSAGAGTGAEKLFF
TRBD2	TRBV2	TRBJ2-5	-	TGTGCCAGCAGTGAATCCGGACTCACCGGGGGGGAGACCCAGTACTTC	CASSESGLTGGETQYF
-	TRBV25-1	TRBJ1-1	-	TGTGCCAGCCGCGCCGTGGGGGGTTTGAACACTGAAGCTTTCTTT	CASRAVGGLNTEAFF
TRBD2	TRBV6-5	TRBJ2-7	-	TGTGCCAGCAGCACCACTAGCGGGGGCTCCTACGAGCAGTACTTC	CASSTTSGGSYEQYF
-	TRBV7-2	TRBJ1-1	once	TGTGCCAGCAGCTTAGGTTGGCGGGGGGGTGGAAGGACTGAAGCTTTCTTT	CASSLGWRGGGRTEAFF
TRBD1	TRBV19	TRBJ2-1	once	TGTGCCAGTAGTCCCCTCGGACAGGGGAATGAGCAGTTCTTC	CASSPLGQGNEQFF
TRBD1	TRBV6-5	TRBJ1-4	-	TGTGCCAGCAGCCCGGACAGGTTGGGGGAAAAACTGTTTTTT	CASSPDRLGEKLFF
-	TRBV6-5	TRBJ1-2	once	TGTGCCAGCAGTTACTCTCGGTCAGGTTATGGCTACACCTTC	CASSYSRSGYGYTF
-	TRBV7-9	TRBJ1-5	few	TGTGCCAGCAGCCCAGAGGGCATTAGCAATCAGCCCCAGCATTTT	CASSPEGISNQPQHF
-	TRBV6-1	TRBJ2-3	-	TGTGCCAGCAGTGGAGGGACTGCCGCTTCTAGCACAGATACGCAGTATTTT	CASSGGTAASSTDTQYF
-	TRBV6-6	TRBJ2-5	-	TGTGCCAGCAGTTACTCGAACAGGGAAGAGACCCAGTACTTC	CASSYSNREETQYF
-	TRBV27	TRBJ1-5	-	TGTGCCAGCAGTTTCTCTCGAGATAGCAATCAGCCCCAGCATTTT	CASSFSRDSNQPQHF
-	TRBV11-2	TRBJ1-1	-	TGTGCCAGCAGCTACTCGGGGGAACCCGGTAGTGGAGCTTTCTTT	CASSYSGEPGSGAFF
TRBD2	TRBV2	TRBJ2-3	once	TGTGCCAGCAGTGAGCTAGCGGGGGTCACAGATACGCAGTATTTT	CASSELAGVTDTQYF
-	TRBV12-3/TRBV12-4	TRBJ1-1	-	TGTGCCAGCAGTTTTAACAGGAACACTGAAGCTTTCTTT	CASSFNRNTEAFF
-	TRBV19	TRBJ2-1	-	TGTGCCAGTAGTATTGGGTCAGGGGAAGGCTACAATGAGCAGTTCTTC	CASSIGSGEGYNEQFF
TRBD2	TRBV9	TRBJ2-5	-	TGTGCCAGCAGCGTAGAGAGCGGGGGGCTCGGAGGGGAGACCCAGTACTTC	CASSVESGGLGGETQYF
-	TRBV19	TRBJ1-1	-	TGTGCCAGTAGTACCTCGGGAGGGAAGAACACTGAAGCTTTCTTT	CASSTSGGKNTEAFF
TRBD2	TRBV15	TRBJ2-5	-	TGTGCCACCAGCAGAGCGGGGGGAGAAGAGACCCAGTACTTC	CATSRAGGEETQYF
TRBD2	TRBV14	TRBJ2-5	-	TGTGCCAGCAGCCCTGGACTAGCGGCTAGCCAAGAGACCCAGTACTTC	CASSPGLAASQETQYF
-	TRBV7-2	TRBJ2-3	-	TGTGCCAGCAGCTTAGGGGGGGTCGTAGTAGATACGCAGTATTTT	CASSLGGVVVDTQYF
-	TRBV6-1	TRBJ1-1	-	TGTGCCAGCAGTGAAACGACAGTAACTGAAGCTTTCTTT	CASSETTVTEAFF
-	TRBV7-3	TRBJ1-6	few	TGTGCCAGCAGACTCGGAGGGGATTCACCCCTCCACTTT	CASRLGGDSPLHF
-	TRBV28	TRBJ1-1	-	TGTGCCAGCAGTTTACAGGGCGGAACTGAAGCTTTCTTT	CASSLQGGTEAFF
-	TRBV28	TRBJ2-3	once	TGTGCCAGCAGCCAACAGGGGGGGGACACAGATACGCAGTATTTT	CASSQQGGDTDTQYF
TRBD2	TRBV19	TRBJ2-7	-	TGTGCCAGTAGACCAGCCAGCGGGGGGGCCTACGAGCAGTACTTC	CASRPASGGAYEQYF
TRBD1	TRBV19	TRBJ1-4	-	TGTGCCAGTAGTACGACAGGGGGTAATGAAAAACTGTTTTTT	CASSTTGGNEKLFF